These 29 T cell receptor beta chains originate from one sample sequenced in a study of blood T cell repertoires in COVID-19. The data were produced by immunoSEQ multiplex PCR, yet TCRdb's version contains in-frame clones alone and is incomplete. There are 250,000 to 350,000 clones in the sample; more than 75% occur only once, and around 2% lies in the top ten. The sequenced sample was PBMCs or T cells enriched from blood (not recorded which). These receptor sequences come from a woman aged 55-69 years in a cohort exposed to, infected with or recovered from COVID-19 (not recorded which).

The chain joins TRBV11-3 to TRBJ2-1, with 12 nucleotides matching TRBD2. This CDR3 region has 15 residues. Germline V lookup: CDR1 SGHNT, CDR2 YENEEA. V gave up 5 bases and J gave up 8 bases; unmatched junction bases: 7. CDR3 residues: CASSLAGGPVDEQFF. The CDR3 DNA reads as TGTGCCAGCAGCCTAGCGGGAGGGCCGGTGGATGAGCAGTTCTTC.

This chain uses TRBV7-9 with TRBJ2-1; the match to TRBD2 covers 11 bases. The germline V gene encodes CDR1 SEHNR and CDR2 FQNEAQ (reference sequence). The CDR3 runs 16 residues. The ends lost 4 bases at V and 1 base at J; junction bases unmatched: 3. CDR3 amino acids: CASSSLAGGSYNEQFF. CDR3 sequence (DNA): TGTGCCAGCAGCTCTTTAGCGGGAGGGTCCTACAATGAGCAGTTCTTC. Complete variable domain (other parts from reference TRBV7-9 and TRBJ2-1): DTGVSQNPRHKITKRGQNVTFRCDPISEHNRLYWYRQTLGQGPEFLTYFQNEAQLEKSRLLSDRFSAERPKGSFSTLEIQRTEQGDSAMYLCASSSLAGGSYNEQFFGPGTRLTVL.

The chain employs TRBV7-8 and TRBJ2-7; 11 nucleotides agree with TRBD1. CDR3 length: 15 residues. After removal of 1 base from V and 2 bases from J, the junction contained 1 base not matched to a gene. Germline V lookup: CDR1 SGHVS, CDR2 FQNEAQ. The CDR3 DNA follows: TGTGCCAGCAGCTTAGGGGACAGGGGGGCCTACGAGCAGTACTTC. It translates to CASSLGDRGAYEQYF.

The chain combines TRBV29-1 with TRBJ2-2, with D possibly TRBD2 on 5 matching bases. There are 15 residues in the CDR3. Germline assignment: CDR1 SQVTM and CDR2 ANQGSEA. With 7 bases removed from V and 3 bases from J, the gap between germline ends came to 18 bases. The CDR3 sequence is CSAEAPGTHTGELFF. CDR3 DNA sequence: TGCAGCGCGGAAGCACCGGGAACTCACACCGGGGAGCTGTTTTTT.

V is TRBV4-1 and J is TRBJ2-5; D gene unclear. The germline V gene has CDR1 MGHRA and CDR2 YSYEKL. The CDR3 totals 15 residues. The germline V and J ends were trimmed by 7 bases and 2 bases, with 17 bases remaining between them. CDR3 nucleotide sequence: TGCGCCAGCACCCTCTCCCCGGGTTTACAAGAGACCCAGTACTTC. Protein product: CASTLSPGLQETQYF.

The V gene is TRBV9, the J gene TRBJ2-1, with a possible D match to TRBD2 (5 bases). CDR1 SGDLS and CDR2 YYNGEE come from the germline V gene. The CDR3 contains 16 residues. Trimming took off 9 bases at V and 2 bases at J, with 21 bases between the two ends. As DNA, the CDR3 is TGTGCCACCCCCCCGCGGGTAGTTGTTGCCTACAATGAGCAGTTCTTC. It yields the protein CATPPRVVVAYNEQFF.

The genes are TRBV18 and TRBJ1-6, with D tentatively TRBD1 (6 bases). The length of the CDR3 is 14 residues. V lost 3 bases and J 8 bases, leaving 11 bases between the germline ends. Germline CDR1 KGHSH, CDR2 LQKENI. CDR3 DNA sequence: TGTGCCAGCTCACCCCGGGACACCCATTCACCCCTCCACTTT. The encoded protein is CASSPRDTHSPLHF.

The rearrangement uses TRBV27 and TRBJ1-1; 12 bases agree with TRBD1. Trimming at V came to 7 bases and at J to 4 bases, leaving 10 bases not matched to a gene. Germline CDR1 is MNHEY and CDR2 is SMNVEV (reference sequence). This CDR3 is 16 amino acids long. CDR3 sequence (DNA): TGTGCCAGCATTTCCGGGACAGGGGGCTGGGGCACTGAAGCTTTCTTT. Translating gives CASISGTGGWGTEAFF.

Here the CDR3 reads CASSRQVWSYNEQFF. CDR3 DNA sequence: TGTGCCAGCAGCCGACAGGTTTGGTCCTACAATGAGCAGTTCTTC. The chain uses TRBV7-9 and TRBJ2-1, with D maybe TRBD1 (6 bases). Germline V CDR1 and CDR2: SEHNR, FQNEAQ (reference sequence). The CDR3 contains 15 residues. Deletions cut 5 bases from V and 1 base from J, with 12 bases between.

This clone was counted once. This chain joins TRBV27 and TRBJ2-3, with 8 bases fitting TRBD2. The CDR3 runs 16 residues. Germline trimming cut 3 bases from V and 5 bases from J; bases unmatched to any gene: 10. Germline V gene data show CDR1 as MNHEY and CDR2 as SMNVEV (reference sequence). CDR3 DNA sequence: TGTGCCAGCAGTTTGGGTTGGGCGGGAGGTGAAGATACGCAGTATTTT. Protein product: CASSLGWAGGEDTQYF.

The rearrangement links TRBV28 to TRBJ1-6, with 7 nucleotides matching TRBD1. The CDR3 is 14 amino acids. CDR1 is MDHEN and CDR2 is SYDVKM in the germline V gene. Trimming removed 4 bases from V and 7 bases from J; junction bases left unmatched: 4. The CDR3 DNA follows: TGTGCCAGCAGTTCGACAGGGATCAATTCACCCCTCCACTTT. It encodes CASSSTGINSPLHF.

This rearrangement joins TRBV11-2 to TRBJ2-1; 13 bases match TRBD2. The CDR3 contains 15 residues. Germline V gene sequence: CDR1 SGHAT, CDR2 FQNNGV. J was trimmed by 6 bases and V by 8 bases; bases with no gene match: 7. The CDR3 DNA is TGTGCCAGCGCACCCGGACTAGCGGGAGTCAATGAGCAGTTCTTC. It encodes CASAPGLAGVNEQFF. The variable domain in full, with the rest retrieved from reference TRBV11-2 and TRBJ2-1, is EAGVAQSPRYKIIEKRQSVAFWCNPISGHATLYWYQQILGQGPKLLIQFQNNGVVDDSQLPKDRFSAERLKGVDSTLKIQPAKLEDSAVYLCASAPGLAGVNEQFFGPGTRLTVL.

This clone turned up a few times. The chain has TRBV4-3 and TRBJ2-5; 9 bases are shared with TRBD2. Germline V gives CDR1 LGHNA, CDR2 YSLEER. V gave up 1 base and J gave up 4 bases; unmatched junction bases: 4. The CDR3 consists of 15 residues. The CDR3 loop is CASSQGGRAAETQYF. CDR3 in DNA: TGCGCCAGCAGCCAAGGCGGGAGGGCCGCAGAGACCCAGTACTTC.

A few counts support this clone. This chain links TRBV30 with TRBJ2-7; the D gene is possibly TRBD2 (5 bases). The CDR3 is made up of 13 amino acids. The germline CDR1 and CDR2 sequences are GTSNPN and SVGIG (reference sequence). Trimming pared 2 bases from V and 7 bases from J, leaving 15 bases between. CDR3 DNA sequence: TGTGCCTGGAGTATGCTAGCCGGAGCAGAGCAGTACTTC. It translates to CAWSMLAGAEQYF.

The chain joins TRBV5-1 to TRBJ2-7, with D hard to call. The germline gives CDR1 SGHRS, CDR2 YFSETQ. Trimming shortened V by 0 bases and J by 7 bases, and 14 bases separated the two germline ends. The CDR3 consists of 14 residues. For the CDR3, the DNA is TGCGCCAGCAGCTTGGACGGTACCTACCTGGAGCAGTACTTC. This encodes CASSLDGTYLEQYF.

The chain couples TRBV3-1 (or the pseudogene TRBV3-2) to TRBJ2-2; 15 positions match TRBD2. Germline-derived CDR1 and CDR2 are LGHDT and YNNKEL (reference sequence). CDR3 length equals 16 residues. After removal of 6 bases from V and 4 bases from J, the junction contained 3 bases not matched to a gene. CDR3 DNA sequence: TGTGCCAGCAGACTGGGACTAGCGGGAGGCACCGGGGAGCTGTTTTTT. It codes for CASRLGLAGGTGELFF.

The CDR3 loop reads CASSHSPAGGNTGELFF. The CDR3 coding sequence is TGTGCCAGCAGCCATTCCCCAGCGGGGGGAAACACCGGGGAGCTGTTTTTT. The chain has TRBV28 and TRBJ2-2; 9 bases align to TRBD2. The V and J ends lost 6 bases and 2 bases, in that order; junction bases with no gene match: 10. Per the germline V gene, CDR1 is MDHEN and CDR2 is SYDVKM. The CDR3 has 17 amino acids.

The V call is TRBV4-2, the J call TRBJ2-1; D is perhaps TRBD1 (5 bases). CDR1 is LGHNA and CDR2 is YNFKEQ in the germline V gene. Trimming removed 1 base at V and 4 bases at J, with 14 bases between. The CDR3 runs 16 residues. CDR3 nucleotide sequence: TGTGCCAGCAGCCAAGGGGTAGGGGCGGCTTACAATGAGCAGTTCTTC. Residues: CASSQGVGAAYNEQFF.

Here the CDR3 reads CASSLAPGGITGELFF. In DNA form, the CDR3 reads TGTGCCAGCAGCTTAGCCCCGGGAGGGATCACCGGGGAGCTGTTTTTT. The chain carries TRBV7-3 and TRBJ2-2; the match to TRBD2 covers 8 bases. The CDR3 consists of 16 residues. Germline CDR1 reads SGHTA; CDR2 reads FQGTGA. V dropped 2 bases and J dropped 4; count of bases not matched to a gene: 6. The full variable domain, in which reference TRBV7-3 and TRBJ2-2 provide the parts outside the CDR3, is GAGVSQTPSNKVTEKGKYVELRCDPISGHTALYWYRQSLGQGPEFLIYFQGTGAADDSGLPNDRFFAVRPEGSVSTLKIQRTERGDSAVYLCASSLAPGGITGELFFGEGSRLTVL.

The chain has TRBV3-1 (or the pseudogene TRBV3-2) and TRBJ2-1, with 12 bases fitting TRBD2. CDR3 length: 16 residues. The germline V gene has CDR1 LGHDT and CDR2 YNNKEL (reference sequence). V trimming: 3 bases; J trimming: 6 bases; junction bases outside the gene matches: 6. Here the CDR3 DNA reads TGTGCCAGCAGCCAGACTAGCGGGAGTTTCGGCAATGAGCAGTTCTTC. It yields the protein CASSQTSGSFGNEQFF.

The count of this clone is one. V is TRBV13 and J is TRBJ1-1; TRBD1 matches at 8 bases. The CDR3 contains 15 residues. The V segment lost 3 bases and the J segment 4 bases; nucleotides outside the gene matches: 7. Germline V CDR1 and CDR2: PRHDT, FYEKMQ (reference sequence). The CDR3 protein is CASSLDRARCTEAFF. The CDR3 DNA reads as TGTGCCAGCAGCTTGGACAGGGCGAGATGCACTGAAGCTTTCTTT.

V usage is TRBV25-1 and J usage is TRBJ2-3; D is possibly TRBD2 (5 bases). CDR3 length: 14 residues. The germline gives CDR1 MGHDK, CDR2 SYGVNS. The V gene lost 1 base and the J gene lost 3 bases, with 8 bases spanning the gap. This chain's CDR3 is CASSEFGVTDTQYF. The DNA of the CDR3 is TGTGCCAGCAGTGAATTCGGGGTGACAGATACGCAGTATTTT.

The chain uses TRBV28 and TRBJ2-1; the match to TRBD2 covers 8 bases. V was pared by 3 bases and J by 7 bases, with 8 bases of the junction left unmatched. The CDR3 is 15 amino acids. Germline assignment: CDR1 MDHEN and CDR2 SYDVKM. The CDR3 DNA follows: TGTGCCAGCAGTTTCGAGCGGGAGTACCTAAATGAGCAGTTCTTC. Translation: CASSFEREYLNEQFF.

The chain carries TRBV6-4 and TRBJ2-1; TRBD2 aligns across 12 bases. The CDR3 totals 15 residues. Germline lookup yields CDR1 MRHNA and CDR2 SNTAGT. V trimming: 5 bases; J trimming: 5 bases; junction bases outside the gene matches: 4. The CDR3 loop reads CASSPTSGSHNEQFF. In nucleotides, the CDR3 is TGTGCCAGCAGTCCGACTAGCGGGAGCCACAATGAGCAGTTCTTC.

The V call is TRBV7-3, the J call TRBJ1-6, with TRBD1 matching over 7 bases. The CDR3 sequence is 15 residues long. CDR1 is SGHTA, CDR2 FQGTGA, per germline. After removal of 1 base from V and 8 bases from J, the junction contained 5 bases not matched to a gene. CDR3 sequence (DNA): TGTGCCAGCAGCTTAAGGACAGGACGCTATTCACCCCTCCACTTT. It codes for CASSLRTGRYSPLHF.

This chain links TRBV7-3 with TRBJ2-5, with 8 bases matching TRBD2. The CDR3 loop spans 15 amino acids. Germline trimming cut 4 bases from V and 5 bases from J; bases unmatched to any gene: 9. Germline CDR1 is SGHTA and CDR2 is FQGTGA. DNA of the CDR3: TGTGCCAGCAGCTCCCTCGGGGGGGCCCGGGAGACCCAGTACTTC. Amino acids: CASSSLGGARETQYF.

The CDR3 nucleotides read TGTGCTAGTGGTTTCCCCCCACAGATTGAAGCTTTCTTT. Translated: CASGFPPQIEAFF. V is TRBV12-5 and J is TRBJ1-1; D gene ambiguous. The V and J ends lost 3 bases and 7 bases respectively, with 12 bases between them. This CDR3 is 13 amino acids long. The germline V gene has CDR1 LGHNT and CDR2 FRNRAP.

This clone was observed a handful of times. This rearrangement joins TRBV4-1 to TRBJ1-5; D is undetermined. Germline lookup yields CDR1 MGHRA and CDR2 YSYEKL. V lost 4 bases, J lost 6 bases, and 10 bases lay in between. The CDR3 covers 13 residues. DNA for the CDR3: TGCGCCAGCAGCCTAGGGCGGGGTCAGCCCCAGCATTTT. It yields the protein CASSLGRGQPQHF.

This chain joins TRBV28 and TRBJ1-5; possible D gene TRBD1, 5 bases. Per germline, CDR1 MDHEN and CDR2 SYDVKM. V shed 2 bases and J shed 2 bases, with 10 bases lying between them. This CDR3 is 15 amino acids long. The CDR3 protein is CASSLPGLGNQPQHF. The DNA of the CDR3 is TGTGCCAGCAGTTTACCAGGGTTGGGCAATCAGCCCCAGCATTTT.